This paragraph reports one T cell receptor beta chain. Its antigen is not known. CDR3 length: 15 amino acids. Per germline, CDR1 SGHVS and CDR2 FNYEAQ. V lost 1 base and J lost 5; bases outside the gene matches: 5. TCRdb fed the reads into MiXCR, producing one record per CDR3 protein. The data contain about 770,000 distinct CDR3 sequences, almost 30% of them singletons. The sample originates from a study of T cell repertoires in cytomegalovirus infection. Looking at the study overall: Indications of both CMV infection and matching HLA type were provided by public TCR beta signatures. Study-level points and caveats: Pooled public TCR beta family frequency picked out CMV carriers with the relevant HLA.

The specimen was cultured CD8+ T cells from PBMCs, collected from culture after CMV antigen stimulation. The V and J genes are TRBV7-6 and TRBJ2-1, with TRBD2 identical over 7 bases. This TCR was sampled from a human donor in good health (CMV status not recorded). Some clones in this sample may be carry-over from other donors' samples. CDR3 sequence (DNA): TGTGCCAGCAGCTTAGGGGGACTACCCCACAATGAGCAGTTCTTC. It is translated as CASSLGGLPHNEQFF. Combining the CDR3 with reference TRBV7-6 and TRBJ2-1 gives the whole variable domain GAGVSQSPRYKVTKRGQDVALRCDPISGHVSLYWYRQALGQGPEFLTYFNYEAQQDKSGLPNDRFSAERPEGSISTLTIQRTEQRDSAMYRCASSLGGLPHNEQFFGPGTRLTVL.